The 11 T cell receptor beta chains below come from one sample, sequenced in a study of post-analysis software for immune sequencing data. General study points: Elevated frequency relative to controls characterized several TRBV segments in patients, TRBV5-6, TRBV5-1 and TRBV20-1 among them.

Unique molecular identifiers tagged the TCR beta cDNA libraries. TCRdb reprocessed the PCR reads with MiXCR, giving one entry per CDR3 protein. The data hold some 800,000 distinct CDR3 sequences, with under 60% observed a single time. These TCRs' antigens remain unknown. Specimen: blood. Receptor source: a girl aged 10 to 17 with multiple sclerosis.

J is TRBJ2-7 and V is TRBV11-2, with unresolved D. This CDR3 spans 13 amino acids. Germline CDR1 reads SGHAT; CDR2 reads FQNNGV. V was clipped by 1 base and J by 7 bases, with 11 bases between them. CDR3 in amino acids: CASSLGVNNEQYF. CDR3 coding DNA: TGTGCCAGCAGCTTAGGTGTCAACAATGAGCAGTACTTC. Full variable domain (rest looked up from reference TRBV11-2 and TRBJ2-7): EAGVAQSPRYKIIEKRQSVAFWCNPISGHATLYWYQQILGQGPKLLIQFQNNGVVDDSQLPKDRFSAERLKGVDSTLKIQPAKLEDSAVYLCASSLGVNNEQYFGPGTRLTVT.

The rearrangement joins TRBV7-2 to TRBJ2-2; 10 bases agree with TRBD1. The CDR3 covers 15 residues. Germline V gene data show CDR1 as SGHTA and CDR2 as FQGNSA. J lost 8 bases, V lost 7 bases, and 10 bases had no gene match. CDR3 DNA sequence: TGTGCCAGCAATCCGGGACAGGGGCTTAATGGGGAGCTGTTTTTT. This gives the protein CASNPGQGLNGELFF.

V and J are TRBV7-6 and TRBJ1-1, with D maybe TRBD1 (5 bases). V lost 3 bases to trimming and J lost 1 base, with 9 bases between them. From germline, CDR1 is SGHVS and CDR2 FNYEAQ. The CDR3 contains 14 residues. Here the CDR3 DNA reads TGTGCCAGCAGCTTCCCAGGGAAGAACACTGAAGCTTTCTTT. It yields the protein CASSFPGKNTEAFF.

The CDR3 DNA reads TGTGCCAGCAGCGAGCTCCCAATAGAGACCCAGTACTTC. Protein product: CASSELPIETQYF. The chain combines TRBV9 with TRBJ2-5; unclear D gene. Germline CDR1 reads SGDLS; CDR2 reads YYNGEE. V was clipped by 3 bases and J by 4 bases, with 10 bases between them. The CDR3 is 13 residues long.

There are many counts of this clonotype. This chain uses TRBV7-3 with TRBJ2-3, with D unclear. Germline V CDR1 and CDR2: SGHTA, FQGTGA. The CDR3 length is 15 residues. V was trimmed by 2 bases and J by 0 bases, leaving 9 bases between them. CDR3 protein: CASSLEAASTDTQYF. CDR3 sequence (DNA): TGTGCCAGCAGCTTAGAGGCAGCTAGCACAGATACGCAGTATTTT. The whole variable domain, remainder taken from reference TRBV7-3 and TRBJ2-3, is GAGVSQTPSNKVTEKGKYVELRCDPISGHTALYWYRQSLGQGPEFLIYFQGTGAADDSGLPNDRFFAVRPEGSVSTLKIQRTERGDSAVYLCASSLEAASTDTQYFGPGTRLTVL.

The J gene is TRBJ1-2, the V gene TRBV29-1; 7 bases map to TRBD1. CDR3 length: 16 residues. CDR1 and CDR2 from the germline V gene are SQVTM and ANQGSEA. The trim removed 5 bases at V and 2 bases at J, leaving 14 bases unmatched. CDR3 in DNA: TGCAGCGTTTCCCTAAAACCGGGGACAGTAAACTATGGCTACACCTTC. The encoded protein is CSVSLKPGTVNYGYTF. The full variable domain, completed using reference TRBV29-1 and TRBJ1-2, is SAVISQKPSRDICQRGTSLTIQCQVDSQVTMMFWYRQQPGQSLTLIATANQGSEATYESGFVIDKFPISRPNLTFSTLTVSNMSPEDSSIYLCSVSLKPGTVNYGYTFGSGTRLTVV.

The CDR3 here is CASRGGQTALNTEAFF. Here the CDR3 DNA reads TGTGCCAGCAGAGGCGGACAGACAGCTTTGAACACTGAAGCTTTCTTT. This chain links TRBV6-1 with TRBJ1-1; D is possibly TRBD1 (6 bases). Trimming took off 6 bases at V and 0 bases at J, with 17 bases between the two ends. Looked up from germline, CDR1 is MNHNS and CDR2 is SASEGT. This CDR3 region has 16 residues.

The CDR3 region is CASSSGLAGGPAKNIQYF. The CDR3 region has the DNA TGTGCCAGCAGCTCCGGACTAGCGGGAGGTCCGGCCAAAAACATTCAGTACTTC. The V and J genes are TRBV6-1 and TRBJ2-4; TRBD2 matches at 14 bases. Germline V lookup: CDR1 MNHNS, CDR2 SASEGT. Trimming took 6 bases from V and 1 from J; bases not matched to a gene: 8. The CDR3 is made up of 18 amino acids.

This chain links TRBV29-1 with TRBJ2-5, with 7 bases lining up with TRBD2. Germline V CDR1 and CDR2: SQVTM, ANQGSEA. CDR3 length equals 10 residues. The trim removed 7 bases at V and 11 bases at J, leaving 7 bases unmatched. CDR3 loop: CSAIGRQQYF. The CDR3 coding sequence is TGCAGCGCTATCGGGAGGCAGCAGTACTTC.

The V call is TRBV10-3, the J call TRBJ2-5; D is perhaps TRBD2 (6 bases). Per the germline V gene, CDR1 is ENHRY and CDR2 is SYGVKD. The length of the CDR3 is 13 residues. V was pared by 6 bases and J by 2 bases, with 10 bases between. CDR3 loop: CAISGTSQETQYF. CDR3 bases: TGTGCCATCAGCGGGACTTCTCAAGAGACCCAGTACTTC.

The V gene is TRBV12-3 or TRBV12-4, the J gene TRBJ2-7; D may match TRBD1 or TRBD2 (5 bases each). Between the trimmed V and J ends, which lost 8 bases and 2 bases, there was a span of 16 bases. The CDR3 is made up of 14 amino acids. CDR3 amino acids: CASRPGTDPYEQYF. In DNA, the CDR3 is TGTGCCAGCCGGCCGGGGACGGATCCCTACGAGCAGTACTTC.